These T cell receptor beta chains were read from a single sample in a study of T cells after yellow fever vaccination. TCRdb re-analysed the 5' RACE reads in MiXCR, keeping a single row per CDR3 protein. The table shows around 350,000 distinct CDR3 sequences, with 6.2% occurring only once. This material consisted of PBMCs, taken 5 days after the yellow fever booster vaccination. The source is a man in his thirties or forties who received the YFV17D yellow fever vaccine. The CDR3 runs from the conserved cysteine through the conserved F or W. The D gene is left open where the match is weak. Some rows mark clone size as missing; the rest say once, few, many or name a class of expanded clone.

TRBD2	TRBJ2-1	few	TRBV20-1	CSARVSRLAGVNNEQFF	TGCAGTGCTAGAGTTTCCAGACTAGCGGGAGTGAACAATGAGCAGTTCTTC
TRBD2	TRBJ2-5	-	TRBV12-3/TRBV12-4	CASSPLPSGRETQYF	TGTGCCAGCAGTCCTCTACCTAGCGGCCGAGAGACCCAGTACTTC
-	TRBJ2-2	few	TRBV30	CAWSVKGRDAGELFF	TGTGCCTGGAGTGTTAAGGGCAGGGACGCCGGGGAGCTGTTTTTT
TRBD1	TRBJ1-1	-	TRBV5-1	CASSLKTRQQGAMNTEAFF	TGCGCCAGCAGCCTCAAAACCCGACAACAGGGGGCTATGAACACTGAAGCTTTCTTT
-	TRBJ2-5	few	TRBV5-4	CASSPTGGLPETQYF	TGTGCCAGCAGCCCAACCGGAGGACTGCCGGAGACCCAGTACTTC
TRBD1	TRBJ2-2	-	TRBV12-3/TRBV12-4	CAARDRGAPGELFF	TGTGCCGCCCGGGACAGGGGGGCCCCCGGGGAGCTGTTTTTT
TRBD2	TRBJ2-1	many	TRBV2	CASSTKTSGRHSSYNEQFF	TGTGCCAGCAGTACCAAGACTAGCGGGAGACACAGCTCCTACAATGAGCAGTTCTTC
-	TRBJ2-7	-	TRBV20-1	CSARAPKSSYEQYF	TGCAGTGCTAGAGCGCCAAAGAGCTCCTACGAGCAGTACTTC
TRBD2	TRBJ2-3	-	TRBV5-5	CASSTSSGGTDTQYF	TGTGCCAGCAGCACCTCTAGCGGCGGCACAGATACGCAGTATTTT
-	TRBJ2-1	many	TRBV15	CATSPGLSDEQFF	TGTGCCACCAGCCCGGGACTGTCTGACGAGCAGTTCTTC
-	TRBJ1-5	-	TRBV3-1	CASSRGGGAEPQHF	TGTGCCAGCAGCCGGGGCGGGGGCGCGGAGCCCCAGCATTTT
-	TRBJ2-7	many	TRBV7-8	CASSFVEYEQYF	TGTGCCAGCAGCTTTGTGGAGTACGAGCAGTACTTC